Reported below is one T cell receptor beta chain. These data come from a study of control samples from healthy donors and cancer patients. The assay was immunoSEQ multiplex PCR, and TCRdb's table has in-frame clones only and misses some. The table shows 120,000 or so clones, with roughly 84% occurring only once. V dropped 0 bases and J dropped 5 bases, with 25 bases sitting between them. Germline-derived CDR1 and CDR2 are LGHNA and YSLEER. The CDR3 contains 20 residues. The chain carries TRBV4-3 and TRBJ2-2; D may correspond to TRBD1 or TRBD2 (5 bases each). Material for sequencing was blood. The sequence derives from a middle-aged man in good health. The CDR3 sequence: CASSQDIWGQSRGDTGELFF. The CDR3 DNA follows: TGCGCCAGCAGCCAAGATATTTGGGGTCAATCGAGGGGAGATACCGGGGAGCTGTTTTTT.